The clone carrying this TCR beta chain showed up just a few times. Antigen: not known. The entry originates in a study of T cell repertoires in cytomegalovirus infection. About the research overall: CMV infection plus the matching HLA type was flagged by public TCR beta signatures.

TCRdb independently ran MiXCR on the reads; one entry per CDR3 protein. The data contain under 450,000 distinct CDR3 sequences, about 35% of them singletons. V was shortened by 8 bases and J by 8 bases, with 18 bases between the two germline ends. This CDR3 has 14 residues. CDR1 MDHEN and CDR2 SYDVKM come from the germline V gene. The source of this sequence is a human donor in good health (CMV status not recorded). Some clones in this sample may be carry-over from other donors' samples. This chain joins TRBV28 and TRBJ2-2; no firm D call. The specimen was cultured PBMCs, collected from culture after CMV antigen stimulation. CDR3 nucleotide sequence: TGTGCCAGCCGGTGGCAGGCGGCCGGTGGGGAGCTGTTTTTT. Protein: CASRWQAAGGELFF.